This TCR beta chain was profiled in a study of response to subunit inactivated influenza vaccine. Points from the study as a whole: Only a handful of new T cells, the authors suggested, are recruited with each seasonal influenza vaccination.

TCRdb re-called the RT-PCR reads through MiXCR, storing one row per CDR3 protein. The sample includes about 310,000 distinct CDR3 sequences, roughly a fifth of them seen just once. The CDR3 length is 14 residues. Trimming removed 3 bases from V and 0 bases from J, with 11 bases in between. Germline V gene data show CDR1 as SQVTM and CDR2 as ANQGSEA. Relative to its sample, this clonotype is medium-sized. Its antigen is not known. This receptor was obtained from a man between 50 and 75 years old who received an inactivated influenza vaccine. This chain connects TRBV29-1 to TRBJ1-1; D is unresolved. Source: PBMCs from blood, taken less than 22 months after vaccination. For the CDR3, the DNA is TGCAGCGTTGATTCTTCCGGGATGAACACTGAAGCTTTCTTT. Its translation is CSVDSSGMNTEAFF.